The 5 T cell receptor beta chains listed next were all sequenced from one sample in a study of cytomegalovirus exposure and HLA in healthy donors. The primer mix had 60 Vbeta and 13 Jbeta primers. Sequencing was performed with immunoSEQ multiplex PCR; in TCRdb, only in-frame clones are kept and a portion is missing. The table for this sample gives about 31,000 clones. Sequenced: PBMCs. These receptors were taken from a female donor in good health and CMV-seronegative.

The chain combines TRBV4-1 with TRBJ2-1; 7 bases fit TRBD1. The CDR3 length is 17 residues. CDR1 is MGHRA, CDR2 YSYEKL, per germline. J lost 3 bases, V lost 0 bases, and 8 bases had no gene match. The CDR3, as DNA: TGCGCCAGCAGCCAAGATCGTCCGGGACAGAGCTACAATGAGCAGTTCTTC. This translates into CASSQDRPGQSYNEQFF.

This chain connects TRBV29-1 to TRBJ2-3; 10 bases match TRBD2. The V gene's germline CDR1 is SQVTM and CDR2 ANQGSEA. The CDR3 runs to 13 residues. The V gene end was trimmed by 4 bases and the J gene end by 4 bases; junction bases not matched to a gene: 2. This CDR3 is CSVVSGGADTQYF. As DNA, the CDR3 is TGCAGCGTTGTAAGCGGGGGGGCAGATACGCAGTATTTT.

In DNA form, the CDR3 reads TGCGCCAGCAGCCAAGAAGTCGTCGGAGCGCCAACCTACGAGCAGTACTTC. Its protein product is CASSQEVVGAPTYEQYF. V is TRBV4-3 and J is TRBJ2-7; D not resolved. The CDR3 sequence is 17 residues long. V was pared by 0 bases and J by 2 bases, with 17 bases between. The V gene's germline CDR1 is LGHNA and CDR2 YSLEER.

V gene TRBV19 combines with J gene TRBJ1-4; no reliable D call. V was shortened by 6 bases and J by 7 bases, with 15 bases between the two germline ends. Germline CDR1 reads LNHDA; CDR2 reads SQIVND (reference sequence). This CDR3 is built from 14 residues. The CDR3 DNA sequence: TGTGCCAGTAGGAAACTCCTTGATGGTGAAAAACTGTTTTTT. It yields the protein CASRKLLDGEKLFF.

About this clone: The junction differs from germline at one of its ends, possibly a read error. For the CDR3, the DNA is TGTGCCAGCCTACCGGGTCGAAACACCGTGGAGCTGTTTTTT. Protein: CASLPGRNTVELFF. This chain uses TRBV6-5 with TRBJ2-2; D is unclear. This CDR3 region has 14 residues. From germline, CDR1 is MNHEY and CDR2 SVGAGI.